The rows below give T cell receptor beta chains drawn from one sample of a study of memory CD4+ T cells and cytomegalovirus serostatus. Here immunoSEQ multiplex PCR was the method, and the copy in TCRdb shows in-frame clones only, minus some. This table holds some 58,000 clones, roughly 80% found once. Sequencing was performed on memory CD4+ T cells from blood. These receptors were obtained from an adult in good health and CMV-seronegative. Both conserved end residues are part of each CDR3. D genes are given only for firm matches. Some rows have no size entry. The others give once, few or many, or a class for an expanded clone.

clone size,D gene,J gene,V gene,CDR3 protein,CDR3 DNA
-,TRBD1,TRBJ1-4,TRBV5-1,CASSLTRGTNEKLFF,TGCGCCAGCAGCCTCACCAGGGGGACTAATGAAAAACTGTTTTTT
-,TRBD2,TRBJ2-1,TRBV4-2,CASSQDSGSVYEQFF,TGTGCCAGCAGCCAAGACAGCGGGAGTGTCTATGAGCAGTTCTTC
-,-,TRBJ2-7,TRBV27,CASSLRQGGSEQYF,TGTGCCAGCAGTTTAAGACAGGGAGGGTCGGAGCAGTACTTC
-,-,TRBJ1-1,TRBV18,CASSRGGEAFF,TGTGCCAGCTCACGGGGTGGTGAAGCTTTCTTT
few,TRBD1,TRBJ1-2,TRBV5-1,CASSLEGQGDGYTF,TGCGCCAGCAGCTTGGAGGGACAGGGGGATGGCTACACCTTC
few,TRBD1,TRBJ1-1,TRBV6-4,CASSERQGAAEAFF,TGTGCCAGCAGTGAAAGGCAGGGGGCCGCTGAAGCTTTCTTT
-,-,TRBJ1-2,TRBV28,CASSIGGKIYGYTF,TGTGCCAGCAGTATAGGGGGAAAAATCTATGGCTACACCTTC
-,-,TRBJ1-4,TRBV6-6,CATTPRGQGGGEKLFF,TGTGCCACCACGCCGCGCGGTCAGGGAGGTGGTGAAAAACTGTTTTTT
-,-,TRBJ1-3,TRBV20-1,CSAREMYTIYF,TGCAGTGCTAGAGAAATGTACACCATATATTTT
few,TRBD1,TRBJ2-3,TRBV29-1,CSVDRGLTDTQYF,TGCAGCGTAGACAGGGGACTCACAGATACGCAGTATTTT
few,TRBD1,TRBJ2-7,TRBV30,CAWKGTGGWYEQYF,TGTGCCTGGAAGGGGACAGGGGGCTGGTACGAGCAGTACTTC
-,TRBD2,TRBJ2-7,TRBV6-6,CASTMTSGSYEQYF,TGTGCCAGCACTATGACTAGCGGGAGTTACGAGCAGTACTTC
few,-,TRBJ2-2,TRBV11-1,CASSGGRLASTGELFF,TGTGCCAGCAGCGGAGGCCGCCTAGCGAGCACCGGGGAGCTGTTTTTT
-,TRBD2,TRBJ2-5,TRBV11-2,CASSSEAGVGETQYF,TGTGCCAGCAGCTCCGAAGCGGGAGTAGGAGAGACCCAGTACTTC
-,TRBD1,TRBJ1-5,TRBV18,CASSPGQGPNQPQHF,TGTGCCAGCTCACCAGGACAGGGGCCGAATCAGCCCCAGCATTTT
-,TRBD1,TRBJ2-7,TRBV19,CASRREGQGGYEQYF,TGTGCCAGTAGAAGAGAGGGACAGGGAGGATACGAGCAGTACTTC
-,-,TRBJ2-3,TRBV27,CASSALVLRTDTQYF,TGTGCCAGCAGTGCGCTGGTCCTTCGCACAGATACGCAGTATTTT
-,-,TRBJ1-4,TRBV5-1,CASSFGVTNEKLFF,TGCGCCAGCAGCTTTGGAGTGACTAATGAAAAACTGTTTTTT
-,TRBD1,TRBJ2-3,TRBV10-3,CAISGPGQGSTDTQYF,TGTGCCATCAGTGGCCCGGGACAGGGAAGCACAGATACGCAGTATTTT
-,TRBD1,TRBJ1-3,TRBV2,CASSGDSLGGNTIYF,TGTGCCAGCAGCGGGGACAGCCTAGGAGGAAACACCATATATTTT
-,-,TRBJ1-6,TRBV7-9,CASSLASGSSPLHF,TGTGCCAGCAGCTTAGCTTCGGGTTCCTCACCCCTCCACTTT
-,-,TRBJ2-5,TRBV5-1,CASSLVQNQETQYF,TGCGCCAGCAGCTTGGTACAGAACCAAGAGACCCAGTACTTC
-,-,TRBJ1-6,TRBV7-6,CASSLGGYQNSPLHF,TGTGCCAGCAGCTTAGGGGGGTACCAAAATTCACCCCTCCACTTT
-,-,TRBJ2-7,TRBV4-1,CASSQDDGTGSGGQYF,TGCGCCAGCAGCCAAGATGACGGGACTGGGAGTGGTGGGCAGTACTTC
once,-,TRBJ1-4,TRBV29-1,CSARGGEKLFF,TGCAGCGCTAGGGGCGGCGAAAAACTGTTTTTT
-,-,TRBJ1-1,TRBV19,CASKGRTTEAFF,TGTGCCAGTAAGGGGCGGACCACTGAAGCTTTCTTT
-,-,TRBJ1-5,TRBV27,CASRSGRSGGNQPQHF,TGTGCCAGCAGGAGCGGGCGGTCAGGCGGCAATCAGCCCCAGCATTTT
once,-,TRBJ2-2,TRBV29-1,CSVLRPGANTGELFF,TGCAGCGTATTGAGGCCGGGCGCGAACACCGGGGAGCTGTTTTTT
-,-,TRBJ1-5,TRBV30,CAWSEDSNQPQHF,TGTGCCTGGAGTGAGGACAGTAATCAGCCCCAGCATTTT
-,-,TRBJ2-3,TRBV28,CASSFGGPSTDTQYF,TGTGCCAGCAGTTTTGGGGGACCCAGCACAGATACGCAGTATTTT
few,TRBD1,TRBJ1-1,TRBV5-1,CASSLATGNMNTEAFF,TGCGCCAGCAGCTTGGCGACAGGGAACATGAACACTGAAGCTTTCTTT
-,-,TRBJ1-2,TRBV29-1,CSVPGDTNYGYTF,TGCAGCGTTCCGGGAGATACTAACTATGGCTACACCTTC
-,TRBD2,TRBJ2-1,TRBV11-2,CASSLESSGSSYNEQFF,TGTGCCAGCAGCTTAGAAAGTAGCGGGAGCTCCTACAATGAGCAGTTCTTC
-,TRBD1,TRBJ1-4,TRBV5-1,CASSPGTGLNEKLFF,TGCGCCAGCAGTCCCGGGACAGGGCTCAATGAAAAACTGTTTTTT
-,TRBD1,TRBJ1-1,TRBV11-2,CASSLSRTGNTEAFF,TGTGCCAGCAGCTTATCGAGGACAGGAAACACTGAAGCTTTCTTT
-,-,TRBJ2-5,TRBV5-1,CASTLKETQYF,TGCGCCAGCACCTTAAAAGAGACCCAGTACTTC
-,-,TRBJ2-7,TRBV5-1,CASSASPWSIYEQYF,TGCGCCAGCAGCGCGAGCCCCTGGAGTATCTACGAGCAGTACTTC
-,TRBD2,TRBJ2-1,TRBV20-1,CSAGTSVEQFF,TGCAGTGCCGGGACTAGTGTTGAGCAGTTCTTC
-,-,TRBJ1-2,TRBV9,CASSVDPGGQGYGYTF,TGTGCCAGCAGCGTAGATCCCGGGGGCCAAGGGTATGGCTACACCTTC
-,-,TRBJ2-2,TRBV10-3,CAIRSRLGQSVTGELFF,TGTGCCATCAGAAGCCGATTGGGGCAGTCGGTCACCGGGGAGCTGTTTTTT